The 3 T cell receptor beta chains in this list originate from one sample, sequenced in a study of cytomegalovirus exposure and HLA in healthy donors. The PCR used 60 Vbeta and 13 Jbeta primers. The repertoire was sequenced with immunoSEQ multiplex PCR; TCRdb's copy has only in-frame clones and lacks some. Among under 150,000 clones listed, more than 70% were seen once. The sample consisted of PBMCs. The receptors derive from a male donor in good health and CMV-seropositive.

Here the CDR3 DNA reads TGTGCCAGCAGGTTCACGGGACAAGCCTACGAGCAGTACTTC. It specifies CASRFTGQAYEQYF. The chain is built from TRBV27 and TRBJ2-7; TRBD1 might be the D (6 bases). The length of the CDR3 is 14 residues. Germline CDR1 and CDR2: MNHEY and SMNVEV (reference sequence). The V and J ends lost 6 bases and 2 bases respectively, with 14 bases between them.

A few counts support this clone. The CDR3 here is CASSYASAYQETQYF. Written as DNA, the CDR3 is TGTGCCAGCAGTTACGCTAGCGCCTACCAAGAGACCCAGTACTTC. The chain links TRBV6-6 to TRBJ2-5; weak D call: TRBD2 (6 bases). The germline CDR1 and CDR2 sequences are MNHNY and SVGAGI (reference sequence). The V end lost 2 bases, the J end lost 0 bases, and 10 bases lay between the germline ends. The CDR3 totals 15 residues.

The rearrangement joins TRBV7-2 to TRBJ2-7, with D unclear. Trimming stripped 3 bases from V and 0 bases from J, with 6 bases between. This CDR3 comprises 13 residues. CDR1 and CDR2 from the germline V gene are SGHTA and FQGNSA. The CDR3 coding sequence is TGTGCCAGCAGCTTGGGCCCCTCCTACGAGCAGTACTTC. It is translated as CASSLGPSYEQYF.